The clone carrying this TCR beta chain was observed a handful of times. Antigen unknown. As it was prepared, the TCRbeta library received unique molecular identifiers. TCRdb recomputed calls from the PCR reads with MiXCR, one row per CDR3 protein. The table lists about 980,000 distinct CDR3 sequences, about 29% of them singletons. This sample is part of a study of T-cell reconstitution after alpha-beta-depleted transplantation in children. Findings of the study overall: Expanded graft clones, several hundred of them, were reportedly the source of alpha-beta T cells about two months after transplant. Some patients owed their high day-60 TCRbeta diversity to surviving recipient T cells and thymic progenitors. The main origin of T-cell counts and diversity one year after transplant was newly produced T cells.

CDR3 length equals 13 residues. Germline CDR1 is DFQATT and CDR2 is SNEGSKA (reference sequence). Trimming took 2 bases from V and 2 from J, leaving 9 bases between them. The specimen comprised PBMCs, mostly from graft donor cells, sampled 360 days after TCRalphabeta/CD19-depleted stem cell transplant. This sequence originates from a boy under two years old who had a stem cell transplant for SCID, so the T cells may come from the graft donor. The chain joins TRBV20-1 to TRBJ1-1; no clear D gene. CDR3: CSARFIDNTEAFF. CDR3 in DNA: TGCAGTGCTAGATTCATCGACAACACTGAAGCTTTCTTT.